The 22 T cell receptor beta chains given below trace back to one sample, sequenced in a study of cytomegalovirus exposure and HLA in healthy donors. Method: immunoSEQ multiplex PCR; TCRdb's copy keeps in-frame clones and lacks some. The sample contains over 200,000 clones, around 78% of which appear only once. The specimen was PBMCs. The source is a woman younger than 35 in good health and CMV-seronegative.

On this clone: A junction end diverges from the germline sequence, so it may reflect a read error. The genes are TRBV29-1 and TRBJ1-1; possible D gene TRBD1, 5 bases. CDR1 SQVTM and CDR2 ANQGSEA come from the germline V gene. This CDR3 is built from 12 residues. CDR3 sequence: CSVSLVGTEAFF. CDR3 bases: TGCAGCGTTTCTTTGGTTGGGACTGAGGCTTTCTTT.

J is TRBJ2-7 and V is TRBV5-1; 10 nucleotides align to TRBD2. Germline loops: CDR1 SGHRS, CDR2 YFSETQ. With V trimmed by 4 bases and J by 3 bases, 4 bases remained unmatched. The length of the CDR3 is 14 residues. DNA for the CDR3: TGCGCCAGCAGCGCCACTAGCGGGGTCTACGAGCAGTACTTC. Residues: CASSATSGVYEQYF.

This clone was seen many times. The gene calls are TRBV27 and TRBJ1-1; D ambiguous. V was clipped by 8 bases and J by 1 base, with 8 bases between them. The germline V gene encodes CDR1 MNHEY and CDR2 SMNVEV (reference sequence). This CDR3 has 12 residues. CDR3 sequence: CASSMKNTEAFF. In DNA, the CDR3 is TGTGCCAGCTCTATGAAGAACACTGAAGCTTTCTTT.

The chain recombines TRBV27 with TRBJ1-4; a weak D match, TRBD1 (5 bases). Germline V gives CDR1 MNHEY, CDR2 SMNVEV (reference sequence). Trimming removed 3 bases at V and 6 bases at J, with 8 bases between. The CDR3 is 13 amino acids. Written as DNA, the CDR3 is TGTGCCAGCAGTTTTGGAGGGGATGAAAAACTGTTTTTT. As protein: CASSFGGDEKLFF.

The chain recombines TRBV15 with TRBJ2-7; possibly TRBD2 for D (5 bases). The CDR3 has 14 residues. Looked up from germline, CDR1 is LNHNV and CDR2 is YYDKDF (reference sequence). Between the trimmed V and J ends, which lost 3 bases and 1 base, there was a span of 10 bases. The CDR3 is CATSSSRTSYEQYF. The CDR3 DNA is TGTGCCACCAGCAGCTCGCGGACTTCCTACGAGCAGTACTTC.

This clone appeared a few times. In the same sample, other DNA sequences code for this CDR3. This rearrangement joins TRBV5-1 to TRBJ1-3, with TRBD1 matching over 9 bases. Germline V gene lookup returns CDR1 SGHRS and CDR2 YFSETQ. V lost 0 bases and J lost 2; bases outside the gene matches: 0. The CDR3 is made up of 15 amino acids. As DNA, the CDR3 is TGCGCCAGCAGCTTGGACAGGGGGCCTGGAAACACCATATATTTT. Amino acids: CASSLDRGPGNTIYF.

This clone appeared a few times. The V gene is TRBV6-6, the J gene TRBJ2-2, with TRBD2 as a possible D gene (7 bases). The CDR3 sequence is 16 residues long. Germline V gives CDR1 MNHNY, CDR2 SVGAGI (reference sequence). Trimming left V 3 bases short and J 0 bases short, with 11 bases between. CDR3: CASSYRGGANTGELFF. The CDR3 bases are TGTGCCAGCAGTTATAGGGGGGGAGCGAACACCGGGGAGCTGTTTTTT.

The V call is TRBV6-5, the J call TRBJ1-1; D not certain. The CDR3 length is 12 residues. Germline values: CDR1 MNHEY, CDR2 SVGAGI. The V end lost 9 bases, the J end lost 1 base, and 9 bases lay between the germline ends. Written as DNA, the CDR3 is TGTGCCAGTCATCCCACGAACACTGAAGCTTTCTTT. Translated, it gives CASHPTNTEAFF.

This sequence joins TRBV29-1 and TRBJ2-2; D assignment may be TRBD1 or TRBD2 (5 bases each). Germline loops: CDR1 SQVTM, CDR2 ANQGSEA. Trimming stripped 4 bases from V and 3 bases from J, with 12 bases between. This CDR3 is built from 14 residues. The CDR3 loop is CSVGGALDTGELFF. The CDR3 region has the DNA TGCAGCGTTGGAGGGGCGTTGGACACCGGGGAGCTGTTTTTT.

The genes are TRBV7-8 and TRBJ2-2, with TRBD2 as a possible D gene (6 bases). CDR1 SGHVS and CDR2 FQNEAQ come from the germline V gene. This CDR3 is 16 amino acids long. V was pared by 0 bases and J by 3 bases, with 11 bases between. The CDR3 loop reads CASSLATGADTGELFF. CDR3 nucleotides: TGTGCCAGCAGCTTAGCGACGGGAGCGGACACCGGGGAGCTGTTTTTT.

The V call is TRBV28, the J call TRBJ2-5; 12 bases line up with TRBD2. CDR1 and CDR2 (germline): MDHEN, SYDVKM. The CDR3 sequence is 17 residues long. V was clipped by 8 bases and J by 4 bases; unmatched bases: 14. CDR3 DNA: TGTGCCAGCCCCCCTACTAGCGGGAGGATGAGCAGAGAGACCCAGTACTTC. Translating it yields CASPPTSGRMSRETQYF.

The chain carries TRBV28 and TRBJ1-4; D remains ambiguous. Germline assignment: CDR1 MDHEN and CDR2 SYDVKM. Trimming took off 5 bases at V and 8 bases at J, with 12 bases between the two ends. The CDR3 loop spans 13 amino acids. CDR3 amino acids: CASSPSTVEKLFF. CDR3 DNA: TGTGCCAGCAGTCCCAGCACGGTAGAAAAACTGTTTTTT.

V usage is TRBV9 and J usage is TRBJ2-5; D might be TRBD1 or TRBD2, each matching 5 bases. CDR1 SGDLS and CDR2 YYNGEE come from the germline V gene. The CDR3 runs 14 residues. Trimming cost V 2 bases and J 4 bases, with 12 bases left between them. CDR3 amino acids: CASSVADGAETQYF. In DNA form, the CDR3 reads TGTGCCAGCAGCGTGGCAGACGGGGCAGAGACCCAGTACTTC.

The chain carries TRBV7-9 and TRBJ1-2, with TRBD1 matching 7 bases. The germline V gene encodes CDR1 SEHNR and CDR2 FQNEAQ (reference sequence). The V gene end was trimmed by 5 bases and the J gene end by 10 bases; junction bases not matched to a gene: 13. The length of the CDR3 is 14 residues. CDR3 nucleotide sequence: TGTGCCAGCAGCCTTAGGGACAGCGATTATCTCTACACCTTC. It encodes CASSLRDSDYLYTF.

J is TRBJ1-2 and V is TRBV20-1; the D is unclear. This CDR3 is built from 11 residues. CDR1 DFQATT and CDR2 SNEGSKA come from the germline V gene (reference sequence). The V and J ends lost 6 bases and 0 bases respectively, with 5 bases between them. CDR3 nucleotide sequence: TGCAGTGCCTCCCCTAACTATGGCTACACCTTC. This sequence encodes CSASPNYGYTF.

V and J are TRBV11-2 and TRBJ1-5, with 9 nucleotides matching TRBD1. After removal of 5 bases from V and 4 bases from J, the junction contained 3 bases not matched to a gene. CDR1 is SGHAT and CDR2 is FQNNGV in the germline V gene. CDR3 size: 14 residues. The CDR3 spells CASSVDRGNQPQHF. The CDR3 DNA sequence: TGTGCCAGCAGCGTCGACAGGGGGAATCAGCCCCAGCATTTT.

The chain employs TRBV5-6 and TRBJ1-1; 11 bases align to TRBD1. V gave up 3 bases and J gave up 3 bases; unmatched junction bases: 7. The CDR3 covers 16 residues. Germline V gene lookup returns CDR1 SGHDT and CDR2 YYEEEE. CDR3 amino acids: CASSSDRGHRYTEAFF. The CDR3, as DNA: TGTGCCAGCAGCTCGGACAGGGGGCATCGGTACACTGAAGCTTTCTTT.

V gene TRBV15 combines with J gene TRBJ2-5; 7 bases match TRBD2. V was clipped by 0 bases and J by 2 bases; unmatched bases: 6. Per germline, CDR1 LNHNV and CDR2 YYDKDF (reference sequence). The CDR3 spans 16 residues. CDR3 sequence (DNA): TGTGCCACCAGCAGAGATCTGAGCGGGGTGCAAGAGACCCAGTACTTC. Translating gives CATSRDLSGVQETQYF.

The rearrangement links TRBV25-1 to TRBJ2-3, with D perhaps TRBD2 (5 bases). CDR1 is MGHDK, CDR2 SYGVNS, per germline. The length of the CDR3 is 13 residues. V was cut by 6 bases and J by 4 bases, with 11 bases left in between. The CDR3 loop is CASSPGLADTQYF. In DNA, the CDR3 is TGTGCCAGCAGCCCGGGGTTAGCAGATACGCAGTATTTT.

The CDR3 is CASAETHQPQHF. The CDR3 nucleotides are TGTGCCAGTGCCGAGACACATCAGCCCCAGCATTTT. This sequence joins TRBV19 and TRBJ1-5; no definite D call. This CDR3 comprises 12 residues. Germline V gene data show CDR1 as LNHDA and CDR2 as SQIVND (reference sequence). Trimming took 8 bases from V and 5 from J, leaving 10 bases between them.

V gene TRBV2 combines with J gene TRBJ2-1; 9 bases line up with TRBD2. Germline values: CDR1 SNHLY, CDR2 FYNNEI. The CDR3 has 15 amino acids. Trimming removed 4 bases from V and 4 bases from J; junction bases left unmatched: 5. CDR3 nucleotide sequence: TGTGCCAGCAGTGGGCGGGAGGGCCCTTACAATGAGCAGTTCTTC. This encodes CASSGREGPYNEQFF. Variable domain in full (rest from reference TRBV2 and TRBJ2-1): EPEVTQTPSHQVTQMGQEVILRCVPISNHLYFYWYRQILGQKVEFLVSFYNNEISEKSEIFDDQFSVERPDGSNFTLKIRSTKLEDSAMYFCASSGREGPYNEQFFGPGTRLTVL.

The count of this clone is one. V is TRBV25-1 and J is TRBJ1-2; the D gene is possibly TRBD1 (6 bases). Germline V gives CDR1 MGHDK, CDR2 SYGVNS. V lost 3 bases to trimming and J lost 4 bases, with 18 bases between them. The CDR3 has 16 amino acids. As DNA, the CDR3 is TGTGCCAGCAGTGAGACGGTGACGGGGGCAGGCTATGGCTACACCTTC. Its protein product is CASSETVTGAGYGYTF.